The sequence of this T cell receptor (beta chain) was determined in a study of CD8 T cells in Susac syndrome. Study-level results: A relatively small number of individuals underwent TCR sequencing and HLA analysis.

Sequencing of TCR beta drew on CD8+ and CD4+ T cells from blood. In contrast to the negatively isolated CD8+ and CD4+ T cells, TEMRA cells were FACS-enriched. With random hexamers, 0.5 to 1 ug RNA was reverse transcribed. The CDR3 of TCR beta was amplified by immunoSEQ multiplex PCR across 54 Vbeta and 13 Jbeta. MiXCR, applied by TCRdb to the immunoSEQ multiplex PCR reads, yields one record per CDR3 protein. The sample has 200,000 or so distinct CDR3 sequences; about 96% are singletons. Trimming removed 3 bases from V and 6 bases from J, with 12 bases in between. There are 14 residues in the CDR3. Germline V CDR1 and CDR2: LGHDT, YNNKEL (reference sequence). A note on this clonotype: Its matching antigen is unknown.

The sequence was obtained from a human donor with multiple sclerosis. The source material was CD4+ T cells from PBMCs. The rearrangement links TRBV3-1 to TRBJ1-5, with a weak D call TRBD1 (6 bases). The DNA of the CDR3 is TGTGCCAGCAGCCATGCAGGGGAAACTCAGCCCCAGCATTTT. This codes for CASSHAGETQPQHF.